Listed below are T cell receptor beta chains from one sample, sequenced in a study of control samples from healthy donors and cancer patients. This table comes from immunoSEQ multiplex PCR, and its TCRdb copy is limited to in-frame clones, with some not included. The table includes about 130,000 clones, 85% to 95% detected once. The sequenced sample consisted of PBMCs. These TCRs come from a man at least 80 years old with head and neck cancer. The CDR3 runs from the conserved cysteine through the conserved F or W. A D gene is named only where the DNA matches it firmly. Rows may omit the clone size; those that give it use once, few, many or a size class.

D	size	V	J	CDR3	DNA
NA	once	TRBV19	TRBJ2-7	CASSTGLRLPMEQYF	TGTGCCAGTAGTACAGGACTCCGGCTCCCCATGGAGCAGTACTTC
NA	NA	TRBV10-3	TRBJ2-3	CAISEGPIDDTQYF	TGTGCCATCAGTGAAGGGCCCATCGACGATACGCAGTATTTT
NA	NA	TRBV5-1	TRBJ2-3	CASSLEGPPRADTQYF	TGCGCCAGCAGCTTGGAGGGACCTCCTCGCGCAGATACGCAGTATTTT
NA	once	TRBV6-6	TRBJ1-5	CASSGRALNQPQHF	TGTGCCAGCAGTGGCAGGGCCCTCAATCAGCCCCAGCATTTT
NA	NA	TRBV7-9	TRBJ1-6	CASSLATGASSYNSPLHF	TGTGCCAGCAGCTTAGCGACCGGCGCGAGCTCCTATAATTCACCCCTCCACTTT
NA	NA	TRBV12-2	TRBJ1-5	CASRLALSPFRSNQPQHF	TGTGCAAGTCGCTTAGCGCTCTCCCCCTTTCGAAGCAATCAGCCCCAGCATTTT
NA	NA	TRBV20-1	TRBJ2-1	CSVIRDIVQFF	TGCAGTGTCATCCGGGACATCGTGCAGTTCTTC
TRBD1	NA	TRBV10-3	TRBJ2-7	CAINDRGQSYEQYF	TGTGCCATCAATGACAGGGGGCAAAGCTACGAGCAGTACTTC
TRBD1	NA	TRBV3-1/TRBV3-2	TRBJ1-1	CASSQLDRGENTEAFF	TGTGCCAGCAGCCAATTGGACAGGGGGGAGAACACTGAAGCTTTCTTT
TRBD2	NA	TRBV6-4	TRBJ2-3	CASKVLAGGTDTQYF	TGTGCCAGCAAAGTACTAGCGGGCGGCACAGATACGCAGTATTTT
TRBD1	NA	TRBV5-4	TRBJ2-2	CASSGQGKETSTGELFF	TGTGCCAGCAGCGGACAGGGGAAGGAGACCTCCACCGGGGAGCTGTTTTTT
NA	once	TRBV6-5	TRBJ2-2	CASTQGSLRTGELFF	TGTGCCAGCACCCAGGGGTCTCTTAGGACCGGGGAGCTGTTTTTT
NA	NA	TRBV11-2	TRBJ1-1	CASSNSGGRTEAFF	TGTGCCAGCAGCAACTCGGGGGGTAGGACTGAAGCTTTCTTT
TRBD1	NA	TRBV9	TRBJ1-2	CASSATGVEGYTF	TGTGCCAGCAGCGCCACAGGGGTAGAAGGCTACACCTTC
NA	NA	TRBV5-1	TRBJ2-5	CASSSGGQAPRETQYF	TGCGCCAGCAGCTCCGGCGGCCAGGCGCCTAGGGAGACCCAGTACTTC
NA	NA	TRBV12-3/TRBV12-4	TRBJ2-1	CATALDTYNEQFF	TGTGCCACCGCCCTCGACACATACAATGAGCAGTTCTTC
TRBD2	NA	TRBV5-1	TRBJ2-2	CASSPAAGGDTGELFF	TGCGCCAGCAGCCCGGCGGCGGGAGGGGACACCGGGGAGCTGTTTTTT
TRBD2	NA	TRBV4-2	TRBJ2-2	CASSQLGGLAGYTGELFF	TGTGCCAGCAGCCAGCTCGGCGGACTAGCGGGCTACACCGGGGAGCTGTTTTTT
TRBD2	NA	TRBV20-1	TRBJ2-7	CSASSASGISEQYF	TGCAGTGCTAGTTCAGCTAGCGGGATTAGCGAGCAGTACTTC
NA	NA	TRBV11-2	TRBJ1-1	CATSQRYTEAFF	TGTGCCACCTCCCAGCGGTACACTGAAGCTTTCTTT
TRBD2	few	TRBV9	TRBJ2-3	CASSVEWTSGESTDTQYF	TGTGCCAGCAGCGTAGAATGGACTAGCGGGGAATCCACAGATACGCAGTATTTT
TRBD2	few	TRBV30	TRBJ2-3	CAWSVTLAGAGYTDTQYF	TGTGCCTGGAGTGTAACACTAGCGGGCGCTGGTTACACAGATACGCAGTATTTT
NA	NA	TRBV6-5	TRBJ1-5	CASRAGQYSNQPQHF	TGTGCCAGCAGAGCCGGACAGTATAGCAATCAGCCCCAGCATTTT
NA	NA	TRBV5-4	TRBJ1-6	CASSLGSSYNSPLHF	TGTGCCAGCAGCTTGGGTAGCTCCTATAATTCACCCCTCCACTTT
TRBD1	NA	TRBV7-2	TRBJ2-7	CASSSTGGSGEQYF	TGTGCCAGCAGCTCCACAGGGGGCTCGGGAGAGCAGTACTTC
NA	NA	TRBV6-2/TRBV6-3	TRBJ1-5	CASSYRRGGSNQPQHF	TGTGCCAGCAGTTACAGACGAGGGGGAAGCAATCAGCCCCAGCATTTT
TRBD2	NA	TRBV6-5	TRBJ2-1	CASTPAGGRYEQFF	TGTGCCAGCACACCAGCGGGGGGGCGATATGAGCAGTTCTTC
NA	NA	TRBV4-3	TRBJ2-7	CASSRTGTPYEQYF	TGCGCCAGCAGCCGGACCGGGACACCCTACGAGCAGTACTTC
NA	NA	TRBV3-1/TRBV3-2	TRBJ2-3	CASSRRSPGGTDTQYF	TGTGCCAGCAGCCGACGAAGCCCGGGGGGCACAGATACGCAGTATTTT
TRBD2	NA	TRBV19	TRBJ2-2	CASLAGGGFGELFF	TGTGCCAGCTTAGCGGGAGGAGGTTTCGGGGAGCTGTTTTTT
NA	NA	TRBV5-4	TRBJ2-3	CASSPDRGTQYF	TGTGCCAGCAGTCCAGATCGGGGGACGCAGTATTTT
TRBD1	NA	TRBV30	TRBJ1-5	CAWRGDSSDQPQHF	TGTGCCTGGAGGGGGGACAGTTCTGATCAGCCCCAGCATTTT
NA	NA	TRBV14	TRBJ1-2	CASSQVGGPYGYTF	TGTGCCAGCAGCCAAGTCGGGGGGCCCTATGGCTACACCTTC
NA	NA	TRBV29-1	TRBJ2-7	CSVEFSRGAEQYF	TGCAGCGTTGAGTTTAGCAGGGGAGCCGAGCAGTACTTC
TRBD2	once	TRBV6-4	TRBJ2-7	CASPPTSGVYEQYF	TGTGCCAGCCCACCGACTAGCGGAGTATACGAGCAGTACTTC
NA	NA	TRBV6-5	TRBJ2-7	CASRLIRAGGGEQYF	TGTGCCAGCAGGCTCATCCGGGCCGGGGGTGGAGAGCAGTACTTC
NA	NA	TRBV6-2/TRBV6-3	TRBJ2-3	CASSQGGLGTDTQYF	TGTGCCAGCAGTCAGGGGGGTTTGGGAACAGATACGCAGTATTTT
NA	NA	TRBV12-3/TRBV12-4	TRBJ1-5	CASSLSQPPQHF	TGTGCCAGCAGTTTGTCACAGCCGCCCCAGCATTTT
TRBD2	NA	TRBV5-1	TRBJ2-3	CASSLAGAGGPRDTQYF	TGCGCCAGCAGCTTGGCCGGGGCGGGGGGGCCCAGGGATACGCAGTATTTT
NA	once	TRBV2	TRBJ2-5	CASSGTTFWETQYF	TGTGCCAGCAGCGGGACAACCTTCTGGGAGACCCAGTACTTC
TRBD1	NA	TRBV3-1/TRBV3-2	TRBJ1-6	CASSQEHQGVVPGKSPLHF	TGTGCCAGCAGCCAAGAACATCAGGGGGTAGTTCCGGGGAAATCACCCCTCCACTTT
NA	NA	TRBV5-5	TRBJ1-4	CASSPWGGFEKLFF	TGTGCCAGCAGCCCCTGGGGGGGTTTCGAAAAACTGTTTTTT
TRBD2	NA	TRBV5-1	TRBJ2-1	CASSLQAGDYNEQFF	TGCGCCAGCAGCTTGCAAGCGGGGGATTACAATGAGCAGTTCTTC
NA	NA	TRBV6-5	TRBJ1-1	CASRRGTNTEAFF	TGTGCCAGCAGGCGAGGGACGAACACTGAAGCTTTCTTT
TRBD1	NA	TRBV30	TRBJ1-1	CAWAGDRITEAFF	TGTGCCTGGGCCGGGGACAGGATCACTGAAGCTTTCTTT
NA	NA	TRBV5-4	TRBJ2-1	CASSLFDGGLRNEQFF	TGTGCCAGCAGCTTGTTCGACGGGGGTCTTCGCAATGAGCAGTTCTTC
NA	NA	TRBV18	TRBJ2-5	CASSPRGLVGETQYF	TGTGCCAGCTCACCCAGGGGTTTAGTAGGAGAGACCCAGTACTTC
NA	NA	TRBV7-9	TRBJ1-2	CASSLDPRGRGSYGYTF	TGTGCCAGCAGCTTAGATCCCAGGGGAAGGGGGAGCTATGGCTACACCTTC
NA	NA	TRBV20-1	TRBJ2-7	CSADTAGEQYF	TGCAGTGCTGACACAGCGGGCGAGCAGTACTTC